The sequence of this TCR beta chain was determined in a study of blood T cells in healthy people across ages. General observations from the study: From one million sequenced T cells, diversity estimates were lower bounds.

Comment on this clonotype: Antigen: not known.

Primed by a sample-barcoded 5' primer and a J-beta primer mix, a second PCR proceeded for about 7 to 11 cycles. TCRdb ran MiXCR on the 5' RACE reads and lists one entry per CDR3 protein. The sample consists of 650,000 to 950,000 distinct CDR3 sequences, approximately 48% of them appearing once. V was cut by 3 bases and J by 1 base, with 10 bases left in between. The CDR3 totals 15 residues. Collection of about 9.4 milliliters of peripheral blood was performed for each donor. The clonotype comes from a man aged 55 to 69 in good health. The chain joins TRBV12-3 or TRBV12-4 to TRBJ2-1, with D perhaps TRBD1 or TRBD2 (5 bases each). The sequencing input was blood. Here the CDR3 reads CASSFGGKSYNEQFF. The CDR3 nucleotides are TGTGCCAGCAGTTTTGGGGGAAAGTCCTACAATGAGCAGTTCTTC.